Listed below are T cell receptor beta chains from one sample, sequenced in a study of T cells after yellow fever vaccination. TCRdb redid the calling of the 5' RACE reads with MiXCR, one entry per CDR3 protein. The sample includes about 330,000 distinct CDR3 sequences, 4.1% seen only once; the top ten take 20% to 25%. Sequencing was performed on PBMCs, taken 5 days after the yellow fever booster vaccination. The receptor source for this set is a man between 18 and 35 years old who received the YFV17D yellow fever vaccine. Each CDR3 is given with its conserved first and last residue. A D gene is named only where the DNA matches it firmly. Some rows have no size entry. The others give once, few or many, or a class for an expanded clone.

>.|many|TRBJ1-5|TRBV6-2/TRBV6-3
CASSSGAAGTHF
TGTGCCAGCAGTTCGGGGGCCGCGGGGACGCATTTT
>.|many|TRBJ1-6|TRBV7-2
CASSLGNNSPLHF
TGTGCCAGCAGCTTAGGCAACAATTCACCCCTCCACTTT
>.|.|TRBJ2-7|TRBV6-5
CASSAGFSYEQYF
TGTGCCAGCAGCGCAGGGTTTAGCTACGAGCAGTACTTC
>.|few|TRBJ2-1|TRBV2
CASSEYSHEQFF
TGTGCCAGCAGTGAATATAGCCATGAGCAGTTCTTC
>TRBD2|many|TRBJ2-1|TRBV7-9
CASSSRAGGPVF
TGTGCCAGCAGCTCGCGAGCGGGGGGGCCGGTCTTC
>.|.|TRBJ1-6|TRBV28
CASTPGGGLVRNSPLHF
TGTGCCAGCACCCCCGGAGGAGGCCTGGTCCGGAATTCACCCCTCCACTTT
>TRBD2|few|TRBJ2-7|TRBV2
CASNLAGLYEQYF
TGTGCCAGCAACCTAGCGGGCCTTTACGAGCAGTACTTC
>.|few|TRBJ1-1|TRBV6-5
CASTRYTEAFF
TGTGCCAGCACCCGGTACACTGAAGCTTTCTTT
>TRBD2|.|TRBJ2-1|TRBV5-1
CASSRLADSYNEQFF
TGCGCCAGCAGCAGACTAGCGGACTCCTACAATGAGCAGTTCTTC
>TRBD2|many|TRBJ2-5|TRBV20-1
CSAPPGTSWETQYF
TGCAGTGCCCCCCCTGGGACTAGCTGGGAGACCCAGTACTTC
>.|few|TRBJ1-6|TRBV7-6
CASSLGPAYNSPLHF
TGTGCCAGCAGCTTAGGGCCAGCCTATAATTCACCCCTCCACTTT
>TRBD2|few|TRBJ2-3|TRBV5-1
CASSLALAGMADTQYF
TGCGCCAGCAGCTTGGCTCTAGCGGGGATGGCAGATACGCAGTATTTT
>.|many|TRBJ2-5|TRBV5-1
CASSLGPGGETQYF
TGCGCCAGCAGCTTGGGTCCCGGGGGAGAGACCCAGTACTTC
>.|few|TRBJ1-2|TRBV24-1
CATSGNYGYTF
TGTGCCACCAGTGGTAACTATGGCTACACCTTC